These 5 T cell receptor beta chains came from one sample sequenced in a study of blood T cell repertoires in COVID-19. Generated by immunoSEQ multiplex PCR, the TCRdb table keeps only in-frame clones and is missing some. Of about 120,000 clones listed, roughly 87% are singletons. Specimen: peripheral blood. Receptor source: a man of 80 years or more with acute or convalescent COVID-19.

The rearrangement uses TRBV30 and TRBJ1-1, with a tentative D call TRBD1 (6 bases). The CDR3 spans 15 residues. Germline V CDR1 and CDR2: GTSNPN, SVGIG (reference sequence). Between the trimmed V and J ends, which lost 4 bases and 4 bases, there was a span of 19 bases. CDR3 bases: TGTGCCTGGATCCAAGCCGGACTAGGGGGCACTGAAGCTTTCTTT. Amino acid sequence: CAWIQAGLGGTEAFF.

The chain recombines TRBV5-4 with TRBJ2-2, with TRBD1 matching over 7 bases. The CDR3 spans 16 residues. V lost 4 bases and J lost 2; bases outside the gene matches: 8. Germline CDR1 reads SGHNT; CDR2 reads YYREEE (reference sequence). The CDR3 sequence: CASSRPGTANTGELFF. The CDR3 nucleotides are TGTGCCAGCAGCCGCCCCGGGACAGCAAACACCGGGGAGCTGTTTTTT.

Here the CDR3 DNA reads TGTGCCAGCAGCTCGTTATCGACAGGGAGCAATCAGCCCCAGCATTTT. Translated: CASSSLSTGSNQPQHF. The chain recombines TRBV5-6 with TRBJ1-5; TRBD1 matches at 7 bases. Trimming at V came to 3 bases and at J to 1 base, leaving 7 bases not matched to a gene. The CDR3 runs to 16 residues. Germline loops: CDR1 SGHDT, CDR2 YYEEEE.

The chain has TRBV18 and TRBJ2-7, with D perhaps matching TRBD1 (6 bases). The CDR3 is 15 amino acids. Between the trimmed V and J ends, which lost 0 bases and 4 bases, there was a span of 13 bases. From germline, CDR1 is KGHSH and CDR2 LQKENI. This CDR3 is CASSPPGTPLYEQYF. The CDR3 region has the DNA TGTGCCAGCTCACCACCCGGGACACCCTTATACGAGCAGTACTTC.

V is TRBV24-1 and J is TRBJ2-1; a weak D match, TRBD2 (5 bases). CDR1 and CDR2 from the germline V gene are KGHDR and SFDVKD. Trimming removed 3 bases at V and 0 bases at J, with 5 bases between. This CDR3 comprises 14 residues. The CDR3 DNA reads TGTGCCACCAGTGATACTAGCTCCTACAATGAGCAGTTCTTC. It yields the protein CATSDTSSYNEQFF.